This T cell receptor beta chain was sequenced for a study of T cells in Graves' hyperthyroidism and ophthalmopathy. This clonotype was observed a handful of times. The antigen remains undetermined. The CDR3 extends over 15 amino acids. The V gene's germline CDR1 is MGHDK and CDR2 SYGVNS. Trimming pared 4 bases from V and 0 bases from J, leaving 10 bases between. RNA transcripts yielded amplified TCR beta CDR3 regions. The HTBI primer set served for first-round RT-PCR of the TCR CDR3. Each CDR3 protein is one row after TCRdb ran MiXCR on the multiplex PCR reads. The sample contains 300,000 to 400,000 distinct CDR3 sequences, roughly 18% of which appear only once. Study-level results: Classification by a 13 V-J model distinguished ophthalmopathy from stable hyperthyroidism.

PBMCs were derived from around 10 ml fresh peripheral blood. Input material: blood. The chain combines TRBV25-1 with TRBJ1-3; D is undetermined. The TCR originated in a man between 18 and 29 years old with Graves' ophthalmopathy. The CDR3 loop reads CASSVSGFSGNTIYF. The DNA for the CDR3 is TGTGCCAGCAGTGTTAGCGGCTTCTCTGGAAACACCATATATTTT. Full variable domain (rest looked up from reference TRBV25-1 and TRBJ1-3): EADIYQTPRYLVIGTGKKITLECSQTMGHDKMYWYQQDPGMELHLIHYSYGVNSTEKGDLSSESTVSRIRTEHFPLTLESARPSHTSQYLCASSVSGFSGNTIYFGEGSWLTVV.